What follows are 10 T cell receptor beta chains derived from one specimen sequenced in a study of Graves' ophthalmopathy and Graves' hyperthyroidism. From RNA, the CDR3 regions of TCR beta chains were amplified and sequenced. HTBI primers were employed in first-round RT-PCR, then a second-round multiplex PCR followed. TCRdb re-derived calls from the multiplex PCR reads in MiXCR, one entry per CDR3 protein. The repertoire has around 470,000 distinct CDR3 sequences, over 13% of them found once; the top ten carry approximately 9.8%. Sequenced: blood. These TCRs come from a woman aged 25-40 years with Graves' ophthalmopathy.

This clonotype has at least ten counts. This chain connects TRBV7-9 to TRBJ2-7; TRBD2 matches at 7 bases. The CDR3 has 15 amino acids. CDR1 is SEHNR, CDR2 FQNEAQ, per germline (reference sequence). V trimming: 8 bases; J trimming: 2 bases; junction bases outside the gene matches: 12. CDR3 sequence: CASRTSGREPYEQYF. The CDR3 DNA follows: TGTGCCAGCCGCACCTCTGGGCGGGAGCCCTACGAGCAGTACTTC.

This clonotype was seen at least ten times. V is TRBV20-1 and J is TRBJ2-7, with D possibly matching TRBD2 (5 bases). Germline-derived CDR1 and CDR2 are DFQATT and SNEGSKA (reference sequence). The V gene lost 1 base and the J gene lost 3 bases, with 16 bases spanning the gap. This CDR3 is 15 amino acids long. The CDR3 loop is CSARVASRDFYEQYF. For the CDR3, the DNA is TGCAGTGCTAGAGTAGCTAGCAGAGACTTCTACGAGCAGTACTTC.

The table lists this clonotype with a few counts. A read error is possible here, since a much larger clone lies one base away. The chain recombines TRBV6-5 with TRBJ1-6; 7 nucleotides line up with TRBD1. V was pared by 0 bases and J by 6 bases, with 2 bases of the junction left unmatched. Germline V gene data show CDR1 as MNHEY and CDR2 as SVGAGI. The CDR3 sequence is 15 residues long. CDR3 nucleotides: TGTGCCAGCAGTTACTCGGCAGGGGGTAATTCACCCCTCCACTTT. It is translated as CASSYSAGGNSPLHF.

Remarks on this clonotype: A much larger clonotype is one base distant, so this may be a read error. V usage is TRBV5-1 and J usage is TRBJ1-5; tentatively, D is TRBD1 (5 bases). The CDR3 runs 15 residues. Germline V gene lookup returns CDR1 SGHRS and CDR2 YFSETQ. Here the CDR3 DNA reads TGCTCCAGCAGCTTGGGCGGGGGGGGAGGTCAGCCCCAGCATTTT. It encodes CSSSLGGGGGQPQHF. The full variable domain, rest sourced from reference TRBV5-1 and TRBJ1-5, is KAGVTQTPRYLIKTRGQQVTLSCSPISGHRSVSWYQQTPGQGLQFLFEYFSETQRNKGNFPGRFSGRQFSNSRSEMNVSTLELGDSALYLCSSSLGGGGGQPQHFGDGTRLSIL.

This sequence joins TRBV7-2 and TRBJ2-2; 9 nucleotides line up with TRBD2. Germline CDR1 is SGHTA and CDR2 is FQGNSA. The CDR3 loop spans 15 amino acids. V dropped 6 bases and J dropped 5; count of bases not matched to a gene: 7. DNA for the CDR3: TGTGCCAGCAGAATAGCGGGGGACTTTACCGGGGAGCTGTTTTTT. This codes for CASRIAGDFTGELFF.

Written as DNA, the CDR3 is TGTGCCAGCAGTGGGACTAGCGCGGCCCGAGGAGAGCAGTTCTTC. This gives the protein CASSGTSAARGEQFF. The chain joins TRBV12-3 or TRBV12-4 to TRBJ2-1, with TRBD2 identical over 10 bases. This CDR3 has 15 residues. Germline trimming cut 5 bases from V and 10 bases from J; bases unmatched to any gene: 11.

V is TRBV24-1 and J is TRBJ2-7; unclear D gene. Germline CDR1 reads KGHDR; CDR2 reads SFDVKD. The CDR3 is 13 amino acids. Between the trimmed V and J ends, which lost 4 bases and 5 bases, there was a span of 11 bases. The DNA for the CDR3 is TGTGCCACCAGTGAGCCCGCAGGAAACGAGCAGTACTTC. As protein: CATSEPAGNEQYF.

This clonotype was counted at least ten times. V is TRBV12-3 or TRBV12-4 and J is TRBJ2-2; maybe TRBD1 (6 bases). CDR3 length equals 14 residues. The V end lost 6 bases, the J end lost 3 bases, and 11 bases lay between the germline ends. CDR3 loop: CASSPTGYTGELFF. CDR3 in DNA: TGTGCCAGCAGCCCGACAGGCTACACCGGGGAGCTGTTTTTT.

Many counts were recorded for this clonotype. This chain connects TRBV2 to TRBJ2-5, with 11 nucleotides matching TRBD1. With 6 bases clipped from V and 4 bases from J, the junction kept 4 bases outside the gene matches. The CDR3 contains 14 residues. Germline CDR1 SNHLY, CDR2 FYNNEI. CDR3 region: CASSGQGALETQYF. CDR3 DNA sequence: TGTGCCAGCAGCGGACAGGGGGCTTTAGAGACCCAGTACTTC. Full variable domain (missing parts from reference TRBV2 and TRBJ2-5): EPEVTQTPSHQVTQMGQEVILRCVPISNHLYFYWYRQILGQKVEFLVSFYNNEISEKSEIFDDQFSVERPDGSNFTLKIRSTKLEDSAMYFCASSGQGALETQYFGPGTRLLVL.

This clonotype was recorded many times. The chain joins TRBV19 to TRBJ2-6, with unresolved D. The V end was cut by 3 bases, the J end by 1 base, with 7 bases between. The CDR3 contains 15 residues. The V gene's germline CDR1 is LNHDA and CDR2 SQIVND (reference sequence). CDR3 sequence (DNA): TGTGCCAGTAGTATTGAGCTTTCTGGGGCCAACGTCCTGACTTTC. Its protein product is CASSIELSGANVLTF.